A single T cell receptor beta chain is shown here with its context. Its specificity is not known. Treatment in this sample: over 15 received Ad26.COV2.S at low or high dose, single or two shots; about 5 received placebo; per-sample allocation not given. Vaccine and placebo recipients were sampled on day 63 after the first injection. Boston provided a donor who was an adult aged 18-55 years. An Ad26 vector was used to express Wuhan-strain SARS-CoV-2 spike as the vaccine. This CDR3 has 17 residues. Trimming left V 0 bases short and J 6 bases short, with 18 bases between. Germline CDR1 and CDR2: ENHRY and SYGVKD. The data were produced by immunoSEQ multiplex PCR, yet TCRdb's version contains in-frame clones alone and is incomplete. This table holds around 450,000 clones, 75% to 95% found once. This record comes from a study of Ad26.COV2.S vaccination and SARS-CoV-2 variants. Study results and limitations: TCR breadth and depth estimates may have understated total T cell responses. Participants given vaccine showed non-spike TCR breadth similar to that of placebo recipients.

This TCR derives from a person between 18 and 60 years old who received the Ad26.COV2.S COVID-19 vaccine or a placebo. The rearrangement uses TRBV10-3 and TRBJ2-1; D is possibly TRBD1 or TRBD2 (5 bases each). Sample: peripheral blood, taken in a trial of Ad26.COV2.S vaccine versus placebo. CDR3 sequence: CAISESRGSSKPNEQFF. The CDR3 DNA reads TGTGCCATCAGTGAGTCGAGGGGTAGCTCAAAGCCCAATGAGCAGTTCTTC.